This TCR beta chain is from a study of identifying expanded T cells in peripheral blood. The study's findings and limits: Across healthy donors, higher total template counts meant significantly greater approximately two-week count variance.

The CDR3 contains 15 residues. V was pared by 4 bases and J by 0 bases, with 5 bases of the junction left unmatched. Germline V gene sequence: CDR1 MNHEY, CDR2 SMNVEV (reference sequence). Collection occurred without any documented infections or immune events in donors. The data were produced by immunoSEQ multiplex PCR, yet TCRdb's version contains in-frame clones alone and is incomplete. The sample contains over 75,000 clones, approximately 90% of which appear only once. This clone showed up just once. Its antigen is not identified. The sample taken for sequencing was blood. This sequence originates from a person aged 18-70 years in good health. The rearrangement links TRBV27 to TRBJ1-1, with 7 nucleotides matching TRBD1. This CDR3 reads CASSYSTGMNTEAFF. The CDR3 DNA reads TGTGCCAGCAGTTACTCGACAGGGATGAACACTGAAGCTTTCTTT.